The clone carrying this T cell receptor (beta chain) was recorded only once. What it recognizes is unknown. The data are from a study of shared clonotypes between healthy human individuals. Notes on the study in general: Represented diversity (both genetic and exposure-history) was limited by the small number of donors.

The CDR3 length is 15 residues. Trimming took off 2 bases at V and 4 bases at J, with 16 bases between the two ends. The germline V gene encodes CDR1 SGHRS and CDR2 YFSETQ. The authors ran the assay at deep level. For every subset, genomic DNA was evenly distributed across several immunoSEQ plates. Method: immunoSEQ multiplex PCR; TCRdb's copy keeps in-frame clones and lacks some. This table holds some 2,100,000 clones, under 97% found once. Healthy HIV-negative adults without recent acute infections or vaccinations served as donors. Sequences were obtained from naive CD4+ T cells sorted from blood. Subset indicated: CD45RA+ positively selected. This clonotype was sampled from a man between 18 and 29 years old in good health. The chain has TRBV5-1 and TRBJ2-7; possibly TRBD1 for D (5 bases). CDR3 nucleotides: TGCGCCAGCAGCTTCGGTTTTCAGGGAAGGTACGAGCAGTACTTC. This translates into CASSFGFQGRYEQYF.